Listed below are T cell receptor beta chains from one sample, sequenced in a study of T cell responses to AZD1222 COVID-19 vaccine. Only in-frame clones appear in the TCRdb table, and some are missing; sequencing was by immunoSEQ multiplex PCR. This sample has about 130,000 clones, with about 86% found just once. The material was peripheral blood, obtained on day 0 of AZD1222 vaccination. These TCRs come from an adult in good health. The CDR3 runs from the conserved cysteine through the conserved F or W. A D gene is named only where the DNA matches it firmly. Rows may omit the clone size; those that give it use once, few, many or a size class.

J gene: TRBJ2-4
V gene: TRBV29-1
D gene: .
clone size: medium-sized
CDR3 DNA: TGCAGCGTTGAAAAGGGAACCATTCAGTACTTC
CDR3 protein: CSVEKGTIQYF

J gene: TRBJ2-3
V gene: TRBV6-5
D gene: .
clone size: few
CDR3 DNA: TGTGCCAGCAGTTACCAGCCCACAGATACGCAGTATTTT
CDR3 protein: CASSYQPTDTQYF

J gene: TRBJ1-1
V gene: TRBV27
D gene: .
clone size: .
CDR3 DNA: TGTGCCAGCACCCAGTTTCCGGGTACTGAAGCTTTCTTT
CDR3 protein: CASTQFPGTEAFF

J gene: TRBJ2-5
V gene: TRBV5-1
D gene: .
clone size: .
CDR3 DNA: TGCGCCAGCCGCCCCTGGGGGAGGACTACTCAAGAGACCCAGTACTTC
CDR3 protein: CASRPWGRTTQETQYF

J gene: TRBJ1-5
V gene: TRBV6-6
D gene: .
clone size: .
CDR3 DNA: TGTGCCAGCAGTTTACATAGCAATCAGCCCCAGCATTTT
CDR3 protein: CASSLHSNQPQHF

J gene: TRBJ2-2
V gene: TRBV24-1
D gene: TRBD1
clone size: .
CDR3 DNA: TGTGCCACCAGTGCCGAGCTCCGGGACAGGCACGGGGAGCTGTTTTTT
CDR3 protein: CATSAELRDRHGELFF

J gene: TRBJ1-1
V gene: TRBV27
D gene: .
clone size: once
CDR3 DNA: TGTGCCAGCAGTTTTAACAGGGCGACTGAAGCTTTCTTT
CDR3 protein: CASSFNRATEAFF

J gene: TRBJ1-1
V gene: TRBV6-2/TRBV6-3
D gene: .
clone size: .
CDR3 DNA: TGTGCCAGCAGTTACTCGAGTGCCAAGAACACTGAAGCTTTCTTT
CDR3 protein: CASSYSSAKNTEAFF

J gene: TRBJ1-3
V gene: TRBV9
D gene: .
clone size: .
CDR3 DNA: TGTGCCAGCAGCGTAGCAGATCGTGCGGCTGGAAACACCATATATTTT
CDR3 protein: CASSVADRAAGNTIYF

J gene: TRBJ2-3
V gene: TRBV6-5
D gene: .
clone size: .
CDR3 DNA: TGTGCCAGCAGTTATCGGGACCCCAGCACAGATACGCAGTATTTT
CDR3 protein: CASSYRDPSTDTQYF

J gene: TRBJ1-1
V gene: TRBV7-9
D gene: TRBD1
clone size: few
CDR3 DNA: TGTGCCAGCAGCTCGCCGTCCTCGCTACAGGGGGGAACTGAAGCTTTCTTT
CDR3 protein: CASSSPSSLQGGTEAFF

J gene: TRBJ2-2
V gene: TRBV18
D gene: .
clone size: .
CDR3 DNA: TGTGCCAGCACAGACGATCTGACCGGGGAGCTGTTTTTT
CDR3 protein: CASTDDLTGELFF

J gene: TRBJ1-1
V gene: TRBV6-5
D gene: .
clone size: .
CDR3 DNA: TGTGCCAGCAGTTACTCCGGGACAATGAACACTGAAGCTTTCTTT
CDR3 protein: CASSYSGTMNTEAFF

J gene: TRBJ1-6
V gene: TRBV5-1
D gene: .
clone size: .
CDR3 DNA: TGCGCCAGCAGCTTGGATCCAGGCTATAATTCACCCCTCCACTTT
CDR3 protein: CASSLDPGYNSPLHF

J gene: TRBJ1-2
V gene: TRBV19
D gene: .
clone size: few
CDR3 DNA: TGTGCCAGTAGTCCTGACACCTATGGCTACACCTTC
CDR3 protein: CASSPDTYGYTF

J gene: TRBJ2-1
V gene: TRBV2
D gene: .
clone size: .
CDR3 DNA: TGTGCCAGCAGTGAAAAATGGGGGTTCAATGAGCAGTTCTTC
CDR3 protein: CASSEKWGFNEQFF

J gene: TRBJ2-7
V gene: TRBV6-6
D gene: TRBD1
clone size: .
CDR3 DNA: TGTGCCAGCAGTCGCATACAGGGGAACGAGCAGTACTTC
CDR3 protein: CASSRIQGNEQYF

J gene: TRBJ1-1
V gene: TRBV18
D gene: .
clone size: .
CDR3 DNA: TGTGCCAGCCTTCGAGACGTGAGGATCACTGAAGCTTTCTTT
CDR3 protein: CASLRDVRITEAFF

J gene: TRBJ2-1
V gene: TRBV3-1/TRBV3-2
D gene: .
clone size: .
CDR3 DNA: TGTGCCAGCAGCCAAGATCTTGTCAGCAATGAGCAGTTCTTC
CDR3 protein: CASSQDLVSNEQFF

J gene: TRBJ1-1
V gene: TRBV10-3
D gene: .
clone size: .
CDR3 DNA: TGTGCCATCAGGATAGACAACACTGAAGCTTTCTTT
CDR3 protein: CAIRIDNTEAFF

J gene: TRBJ1-1
V gene: TRBV6-2/TRBV6-3
D gene: .
clone size: .
CDR3 DNA: TGTGCCAGCAGTTACCCCCGGGCTCAGAAAGCTGAAGCTTTCTTT
CDR3 protein: CASSYPRAQKAEAFF

J gene: TRBJ2-3
V gene: TRBV9
D gene: .
clone size: .
CDR3 DNA: TGTGCCAGCAGCGTGGGGGTGGCACAGCTCACAGATACGCAGTATTTT
CDR3 protein: CASSVGVAQLTDTQYF

J gene: TRBJ2-4
V gene: TRBV6-5
D gene: TRBD2
clone size: few
CDR3 DNA: TGTGCCAGCAGAGCGGGGGGTTCCCAAAACATTCAGTACTTC
CDR3 protein: CASRAGGSQNIQYF

J gene: TRBJ2-3
V gene: TRBV29-1
D gene: .
clone size: few
CDR3 DNA: TGCAGCGTTGCAGGGGGGGCCACAGATACGCAGTATTTT
CDR3 protein: CSVAGGATDTQYF